The rows below give T cell receptor beta chains drawn from one sample of a study of preoperative IRX-2 immunotherapy in early breast cancer. The protocol was immunoSEQ multiplex PCR, while the TCRdb copy is restricted to in-frame clones and leaves out a portion. Of approximately 31,000 clones in the sample, approximately 89% were seen once. Sequences were derived from tumor tissue, sampled after IRX-2 immunotherapy. Receptor source: a human donor with breast cancer. Each CDR3 is given with its conserved first and last residue. The D gene is left open where the match is weak. A row's size may be missing; if present it is once, few, many or a size class.

d_call	clone_size	j_call	v_call	cdr3_aa	cdr3_nt
-	-	TRBJ1-2	TRBV28	CASSFYRDGYTF	TGTGCCAGCAGTTTCTACAGGGATGGCTACACCTTC
TRBD1	-	TRBJ1-2	TRBV6-8	CASSYLGTGVRYGYTF	TGTGCCAGCAGTTACTTGGGGACAGGGGTCCGCTATGGCTACACCTTC
-	few	TRBJ1-3	TRBV15	CATSRDRDPGNTIYF	TGTGCCACCAGCAGAGACCGGGATCCTGGAAACACCATATATTTT
-	-	TRBJ1-3	TRBV30	CARQAFSGNTIYF	TGTGCCAGACAAGCCTTCTCTGGAAACACCATATATTTT
-	-	TRBJ2-6	TRBV7-7	CASRSPRSGANVLTF	TGTGCCAGCAGAAGTCCGCGCTCTGGGGCCAACGTCCTGACTTTC
-	-	TRBJ2-7	TRBV19	CASSIDWSGLSSYEQYF	TGTGCCAGTAGTATAGATTGGAGCGGGTTAAGCTCCTACGAGCAGTACTTC
TRBD1	few	TRBJ1-5	TRBV11-3	CASSLALGTGNQPQHF	TGTGCCAGCAGCTTGGCCTTGGGGACAGGGAACCAGCCCCAGCATTTT
TRBD1	-	TRBJ1-4	TRBV6-8	CASSSDRVGEKLFF	TGTGCCAGCAGTTCCGACAGGGTAGGGGAAAAACTGTTTTTT
-	-	TRBJ2-2	TRBV6-8	CASREPGHQTGELFF	TGTGCCAGCAGGGAACCGGGACACCAAACCGGGGAGCTGTTTTTT
-	-	TRBJ1-2	TRBV5-1	CASSLGAGLNYGYTF	TGCGCCAGCAGCTTGGGCGCAGGGCTTAACTATGGCTACACCTTC
-	-	TRBJ1-2	TRBV7-4	CASSPATGAGGGYTF	TGTGCCAGCAGCCCGGCGACAGGTGCTGGGGGTGGCTACACCTTC
-	-	TRBJ1-4	TRBV18	CASSSGPTGTNEKLFF	TGTGCCAGCTCATCCGGACCTACCGGGACTAATGAAAAACTGTTTTTT
-	-	TRBJ1-2	TRBV6-8	CASSYTDRPYGYTF	TGTGCCAGCAGTTATACGGACAGACCCTATGGCTACACCTTC
-	-	TRBJ2-2	TRBV12-5	CASNPMTNRLVGTGELFF	TGTGCCAGCAACCCCATGACCAACCGACTAGTGGGCACCGGGGAGCTGTTTTTT
TRBD1	once	TRBJ1-4	TRBV18	CASSLITTGSNEKLFF	TGTGCCAGCTCACTAATAACGACAGGGAGTAATGAAAAACTGTTTTTT
-	-	TRBJ2-5	TRBV7-1	CASSLQETQETQYF	TGTGCCAGCAGCCTACAGGAAACTCAAGAGACCCAGTACTTC
-	-	TRBJ1-6	TRBV6-8	CASSGRTSSYNSPLHF	TGTGCCAGCAGTGGACGGACCAGCTCCTATAATTCACCCCTCCACTTT
-	-	TRBJ2-2	TRBV7-1	CASSSQGSGELFF	TGTGCCAGCAGCTCTCAGGGGTCCGGGGAGCTGTTTTTT
TRBD1	-	TRBJ1-2	TRBV6-8	CASSTGQGGYGYTF	TGTGCCAGCAGTACAGGACAGGGCGGCTATGGCTACACCTTC
-	-	TRBJ2-7	TRBV14	CASSLGAGAYEQYF	TGTGCCAGCAGCCTCGGGGCAGGAGCCTACGAGCAGTACTTC
TRBD2	-	TRBJ2-3	TRBV5-1	CASSWTSAADTQYF	TGCGCCAGCAGCTGGACTAGCGCGGCAGATACGCAGTATTTT
-	-	TRBJ2-1	TRBV10-1	CASSDPRPYNEQFF	TGCGCCAGCAGTGACCCTCGGCCCTACAATGAGCAGTTCTTC
-	-	TRBJ2-7	TRBV5-1	CASSLVSGSGHEQYF	TGCGCCAGCAGCTTGGTTTCGGGGAGTGGCCACGAGCAGTACTTC
-	-	TRBJ2-1	TRBV11-3	CASSLWGQGLAHQFF	TGTGCCAGCAGCTTATGGGGACAGGGACTAGCGCATCAGTTCTTC
-	-	TRBJ1-1	TRBV6-8	CAISEDRNTEAFF	TGTGCCATCAGCGAGGACAGGAACACTGAAGCTTTCTTT
-	-	TRBJ2-2	TRBV23-1	CASSHGANMYTGELFF	TGCGCCAGCAGCCACGGGGCGAACATGTACACCGGGGAGCTGTTTTTT
-	once	TRBJ2-1	TRBV6-8	CASSKTQGTSYNEQFF	TGTGCCAGCAGTAAGACTCAGGGTACCTCCTACAATGAGCAGTTCTTC
-	-	TRBJ2-2	TRBV6-8	CASTRGLTGRMSSGELFF	TGTGCCAGCACTCGAGGGCTTACGGGGAGGATGTCTAGCGGGGAGCTGTTTTTT
TRBD1	-	TRBJ1-1	TRBV12-5	CASDGILTGNMYTEAFF	TGTGCTAGTGATGGGATCCTGACAGGGAACATGTACACTGAAGCTTTCTTT
TRBD2	-	TRBJ2-2	TRBV6-8	CASSYSLEARLATSGELFF	TGTGCCAGCAGTTACTCCCTCGAAGCCCGACTAGCGACGTCCGGGGAGCTGTTTTTT
-	-	TRBJ1-1	TRBV5-1	CASSRPTGTENTEAFF	TGCGCCAGCAGCCGCCCTACCGGGACGGAGAACACTGAAGCTTTCTTT
-	once	TRBJ2-7	TRBV29-1	CSVETESPGEQYF	TGCAGCGTGGAGACAGAGTCCCCTGGCGAGCAGTACTTC
TRBD1	-	TRBJ1-2	TRBV30	CALGTGVRYGYTF	TGTGCCCTCGGGACAGGGGTTAGGTATGGCTACACCTTC
TRBD2	-	TRBJ2-1	TRBV10-3	CAISEFGGGSLYNEQFF	TGTGCCATCAGTGAGTTTGGCGGGGGGTCCCTATACAATGAGCAGTTCTTC
-	-	TRBJ1-1	TRBV12-5	CASGLVTGDITEAFF	TGTGCTAGTGGTTTGGTAACAGGTGACATAACCGAAGCTTTCTTT
-	-	TRBJ2-5	TRBV1	CASSQEYRDRELGGETQYF	TGCGCCAGCAGCCAAGAATACCGGGACAGGGAACTGGGCGGAGAGACCCAGTACTTC
TRBD1	-	TRBJ1-1	TRBV6-8	CASSKGAVTEAFF	TGTGCCAGCAGCAAGGGGGCGGTAACTGAAGCTTTCTTT
TRBD1	few	TRBJ2-4	TRBV6-8	CASSSAGGAKNIQYF	TGTGCCAGCAGTTCTGCAGGGGGAGCCAAAAACATTCAGTACTTC
TRBD1	once	TRBJ1-1	TRBV19	CASSATQGVTAEAFF	TGTGCCAGTAGTGCAACACAGGGGGTAACAGCTGAAGCTTTCTTT
-	-	TRBJ1-3	TRBV10-3	CAISESADSGNTIYF	TGTGCCATCAGTGAGTCGGCAGACTCTGGAAACACCATATATTTT
-	-	TRBJ1-3	TRBV18	CASSPATAGNTIYF	TGTGCCAGCTCACCCGCAACCGCTGGGAACACCATATATTTT
TRBD1	-	TRBJ1-2	TRBV18	CASSLNGQGGYTF	TGTGCCAGCTCACTAAACGGACAGGGCGGCTACACCTTC
-	-	TRBJ1-2	TRBV18	CASSPSGLTDYGYTF	TGTGCCAGCTCACCCTCGGGTCTTACTGACTATGGCTACACCTTC
TRBD1	once	TRBJ1-2	TRBV14	CASSQGRGIHTF	TGTGCCAGCAGCCAAGGCAGGGGGATTCACACCTTC
TRBD1	-	TRBJ1-1	TRBV11-3	CASSSHLRTGNTEAFF	TGTGCCAGCAGCTCCCATCTACGGACAGGCAACACTGAAGCTTTCTTT
TRBD2	-	TRBJ2-5	TRBV11-3	CASSKTSGSETQYF	TGTGCCAGCAGCAAGACTAGCGGGAGTGAGACCCAGTACTTC